A selection of T cell receptor beta chains follows, all from one sample in a study of cytomegalovirus exposure and HLA in healthy donors. Sequencing used immunoSEQ multiplex PCR; TCRdb keeps in-frame clones, though not all of them. The sample shows 140,000 to 150,000 clones, around 84% of them seen only once. Sequencing was performed on PBMCs. These TCRs come from a boy aged 2-9 years in good health and CMV-seronegative. The CDR3 runs from the conserved cysteine through the conserved F or W. The D gene is left open where the match is weak. A clone size is listed for some rows: how often the clone was seen (once, few, many), or a class if it is expanded.

size: .; length: 19; V: TRBV5-1; J: TRBJ2-6; D: TRBD1; CDR3: CASSLLTGARLSGANVLTF; DNA: TGCGCCAGCAGCCTCCTGACAGGGGCACGTCTCTCTGGGGCCAACGTCCTGACTTTC
size: .; length: 12; V: TRBV5-4; J: TRBJ2-5; D: .; CDR3: CASSGPQETQYF; DNA: TGTGCCAGCAGCGGGCCCCAAGAGACCCAGTACTTC
size: .; length: 15; V: TRBV9; J: TRBJ2-2; D: TRBD1; CDR3: CASSVRDRVVGELFF; DNA: TGTGCCAGCAGCGTCCGGGACAGGGTAGTCGGGGAGCTGTTTTTT
size: .; length: 14; V: TRBV19; J: TRBJ2-1; D: .; CDR3: CASSILAEKIEQFF; DNA: TGTGCCAGTAGTATTTTAGCAGAGAAGATTGAGCAGTTCTTC
size: .; length: 16; V: TRBV9; J: TRBJ2-1; D: TRBD2; CDR3: CASSQGLAGIRNEQFF; DNA: TGTGCCAGCAGCCAAGGACTAGCGGGGATTAGGAATGAGCAGTTCTTC
size: .; length: 14; V: TRBV11-3; J: TRBJ2-3; D: .; CDR3: CASSRGASTDTQYF; DNA: TGTGCCAGCAGCCGGGGGGCGAGCACAGATACGCAGTATTTT
size: .; length: 11; V: TRBV2; J: TRBJ1-1; D: TRBD1; CDR3: CASRGGQVAFF; DNA: TGTGCCAGCAGGGGGGGACAGGTAGCTTTCTTT
size: .; length: 14; V: TRBV9; J: TRBJ2-7; D: .; CDR3: CASSALGSRYEQYF; DNA: TGTGCCAGCAGCGCCCTTGGGAGCCGTTACGAGCAGTACTTC
size: .; length: 16; V: TRBV7-2; J: TRBJ2-3; D: TRBD2; CDR3: CASSRIRPSGGDTQYF; DNA: TGTGCCAGCAGCCGAATACGGCCATCGGGAGGAGATACGCAGTATTTT
size: .; length: 14; V: TRBV6-1; J: TRBJ2-7; D: TRBD1; CDR3: CASSEWTGKYEQYF; DNA: TGTGCCAGCAGTGAGTGGACAGGGAAGTACGAGCAGTACTTC
size: .; length: 15; V: TRBV4-2; J: TRBJ2-7; D: TRBD2; CDR3: CASSQEVAGGYEQYF; DNA: TGTGCCAGCAGCCAAGAAGTAGCGGGGGGCTACGAGCAGTACTTC
size: .; length: 16; V: TRBV9; J: TRBJ2-7; D: TRBD1; CDR3: CASSVGSGTEIYEQYF; DNA: TGTGCCAGCAGCGTAGGCTCAGGGACAGAGATCTACGAGCAGTACTTC
size: .; length: 20; V: TRBV5-1; J: TRBJ1-6; D: TRBD1; CDR3: CASSLEGYRGRLRSNSPLHF; DNA: TGCGCCAGCAGCTTGGAGGGCTACAGGGGGCGCTTACGGAGCAATTCACCCCTCCACTTT
size: .; length: 11; V: TRBV29-1; J: TRBJ2-1; D: .; CDR3: CSVASDSEQFF; DNA: TGCAGCGTTGCGTCGGACTCGGAGCAGTTCTTC
size: .; length: 18; V: TRBV18; J: TRBJ1-6; D: .; CDR3: CASSPPNSGGLGNSPLHF; DNA: TGTGCCAGCTCACCACCGAATTCTGGAGGCCTGGGAAATTCACCCCTCCACTTT
size: .; length: 17; V: TRBV19; J: TRBJ1-5; D: .; CDR3: CASKTGAWGLINQPQHF; DNA: TGTGCCAGTAAAACTGGAGCATGGGGCCTGATCAATCAGCCCCAGCATTTT
size: .; length: 16; V: TRBV2; J: TRBJ1-5; D: .; CDR3: CASSERGIGGNQPQHF; DNA: TGTGCCAGCAGCGAACGGGGTATCGGTGGCAATCAGCCCCAGCATTTT
size: .; length: 14; V: TRBV7-9; J: TRBJ1-1; D: .; CDR3: CASSRLPGQGTAFF; DNA: TGTGCCAGCAGCCGACTACCCGGGCAGGGGACGGCTTTCTTT
size: once; length: 14; V: TRBV6-6; J: TRBJ2-1; D: TRBD1; CDR3: CASRGDRALYEQFF; DNA: TGTGCCAGCAGGGGAGACAGGGCGTTATATGAGCAGTTCTTC
size: .; length: 14; V: TRBV7-3; J: TRBJ2-1; D: TRBD1; CDR3: CASSPSGQASEQFF; DNA: TGTGCCAGCAGCCCTTCAGGACAGGCCAGTGAGCAGTTCTTC
size: .; length: 15; V: TRBV30; J: TRBJ2-1; D: .; CDR3: CAWSVVGGVMDEQFF; DNA: TGTGCCTGGAGTGTAGTTGGCGGGGTCATGGATGAGCAGTTCTTC
size: .; length: 15; V: TRBV10-3; J: TRBJ1-1; D: TRBD1; CDR3: CAISAGTGTNTEAFF; DNA: TGTGCCATCAGCGCAGGGACAGGGACGAACACTGAAGCTTTCTTT
size: .; length: 15; V: TRBV7-9; J: TRBJ2-2; D: .; CDR3: CSSSLRQGNPGELFF; DNA: TGTTCCAGCAGCTTAAGGCAGGGTAATCCCGGGGAGCTGTTTTTT
size: .; length: 13; V: TRBV11-3; J: TRBJ1-5; D: .; CDR3: CASSLDLGQPQHF; DNA: TGTGCCAGCAGCTTAGATCTCGGGCAGCCCCAGCATTTT
size: .; length: 13; V: TRBV13; J: TRBJ1-1; D: .; CDR3: CASSGGGNTEAFF; DNA: TGTGCCAGCAGCGGGGGGGGGAACACTGAAGCTTTCTTT
size: .; length: 18; V: TRBV4-2; J: TRBJ2-5; D: TRBD2; CDR3: CASSQDVAGGLMSETQYF; DNA: TGTGCCAGCAGCCAAGATGTAGCGGGAGGGCTAATGTCAGAGACCCAGTACTTC
size: .; length: 16; V: TRBV6-4; J: TRBJ2-1; D: TRBD2; CDR3: CASSAEAGGARDEQFF; DNA: TGTGCCAGCAGTGCCGAAGCGGGGGGGGCCCGAGATGAGCAGTTCTTC
size: .; length: 16; V: TRBV10-2; J: TRBJ2-2; D: TRBD2; CDR3: CASDGRRGDHTGELFF; DNA: TGCGCCAGCGATGGACGGCGGGGGGACCACACCGGGGAGCTGTTTTTT
size: .; length: 13; V: TRBV7-8; J: TRBJ1-1; D: .; CDR3: CASSPLGHPEAFF; DNA: TGTGCCAGCAGCCCTCTGGGACACCCTGAAGCTTTCTTT
size: .; length: 16; V: TRBV2; J: TRBJ2-1; D: TRBD2; CDR3: CASGGEAGGGYNEQFF; DNA: TGTGCCAGCGGAGGAGAAGCGGGAGGAGGGTACAATGAGCAGTTCTTC
size: .; length: 16; V: TRBV6-5; J: TRBJ1-6; D: TRBD1; CDR3: CASSYSRQGVNSPLHF; DNA: TGTGCCAGCAGTTACTCGAGGCAGGGGGTTAATTCACCCCTCCACTTT
size: .; length: 14; V: TRBV11-2; J: TRBJ1-4; D: TRBD1; CDR3: CASSPDRGVGKLFF; DNA: TGTGCCAGCAGCCCGGACAGGGGAGTCGGAAAACTGTTTTTT
size: .; length: 16; V: TRBV19; J: TRBJ2-2; D: TRBD2; CDR3: CASSPGLAVGTGELFF; DNA: TGTGCCAGTAGTCCGGGACTAGCAGTCGGCACCGGGGAGCTGTTTTTT
size: .; length: 17; V: TRBV5-1; J: TRBJ1-1; D: .; CDR3: CASSLEPRVRMNTEAFF; DNA: TGCGCCAGCAGCTTGGAACCCCGAGTAAGAATGAACACTGAAGCTTTCTTT
size: .; length: 14; V: TRBV11-2; J: TRBJ2-5; D: .; CDR3: CASSLIQRQETQYF; DNA: TGTGCCAGCAGCTTAATTCAGCGTCAAGAGACCCAGTACTTC
size: .; length: 15; V: TRBV6-5; J: TRBJ2-1; D: TRBD2; CDR3: CASSSVGLSYNEQFF; DNA: TGTGCCAGCAGTTCCGTGGGACTATCCTACAATGAGCAGTTCTTC
size: .; length: 15; V: TRBV28; J: TRBJ1-5; D: .; CDR3: CASSVLRSANQPQHF; DNA: TGTGCCAGCAGTGTGCTCAGGTCGGCAAATCAGCCCCAGCATTTT
size: .; length: 16; V: TRBV19; J: TRBJ1-2; D: .; CDR3: CASSLNAGRGGEGYTF; DNA: TGTGCCAGTAGCCTAAACGCCGGCAGGGGCGGTGAGGGCTACACCTTC
size: .; length: 16; V: TRBV9; J: TRBJ1-4; D: TRBD1; CDR3: CASSPHTTGGGEKLFF; DNA: TGTGCCAGCAGCCCGCATACGACAGGGGGTGGAGAAAAACTGTTTTTT
size: once; length: 14; V: TRBV7-2; J: TRBJ2-5; D: TRBD1; CDR3: CASSNDRGGETQYF; DNA: TGTGCCAGCAGCAACGACAGGGGCGGAGAGACCCAGTACTTC
size: .; length: 13; V: TRBV7-8; J: TRBJ2-3; D: .; CDR3: CASSSDIPDTQYF; DNA: TGTGCCAGCAGCTCAGACATTCCAGATACGCAGTATTTT
size: .; length: 15; V: TRBV6-1; J: TRBJ1-1; D: .; CDR3: CASNVFRNPGTEAFF; DNA: TGTGCCAGCAATGTTTTTAGGAATCCGGGCACTGAAGCTTTCTTT
size: once; length: 11; V: TRBV20-1; J: TRBJ2-5; D: .; CDR3: CSATTGETQYF; DNA: TGCAGTGCTACGACTGGAGAGACCCAGTACTTC